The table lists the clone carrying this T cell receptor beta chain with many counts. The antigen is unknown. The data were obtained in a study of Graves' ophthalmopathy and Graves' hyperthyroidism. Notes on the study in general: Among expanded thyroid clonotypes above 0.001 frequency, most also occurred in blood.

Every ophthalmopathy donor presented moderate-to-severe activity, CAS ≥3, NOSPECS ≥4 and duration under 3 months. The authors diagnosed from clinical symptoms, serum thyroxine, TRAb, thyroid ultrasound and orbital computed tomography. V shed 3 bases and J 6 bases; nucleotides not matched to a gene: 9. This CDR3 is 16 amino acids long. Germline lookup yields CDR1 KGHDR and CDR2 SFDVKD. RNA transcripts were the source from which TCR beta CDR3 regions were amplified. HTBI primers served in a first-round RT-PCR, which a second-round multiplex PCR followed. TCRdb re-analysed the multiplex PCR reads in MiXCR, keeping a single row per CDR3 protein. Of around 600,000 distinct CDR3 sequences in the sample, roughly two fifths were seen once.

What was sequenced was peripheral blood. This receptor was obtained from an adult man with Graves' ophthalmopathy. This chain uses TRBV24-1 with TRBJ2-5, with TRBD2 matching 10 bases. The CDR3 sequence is CATSDETSGEGKTQYF. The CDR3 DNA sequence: TGTGCCACCAGTGATGAAACTAGCGGGGAGGGGAAGACCCAGTACTTC.